The 17 T cell receptor beta chains listed next were all sequenced from one sample in a study of T cells after yellow fever vaccination. In TCRdb, the 5' RACE reads were re-called with MiXCR into one record per CDR3 protein. This table has around 590,000 distinct CDR3 sequences, roughly an eighth appearing once. This specimen was PBMCs, taken on the day of the yellow fever booster vaccination. The source is a man younger than 45 who received the YFV17D yellow fever vaccine.

This clonotype has a count of ten or more. The chain has TRBV3-1 and TRBJ2-1; D is ambiguous. V shed 2 bases and J shed 7 bases, with 15 bases lying between them. The germline CDR1 and CDR2 sequences are LGHDT and YNNKEL (reference sequence). This CDR3 is built from 15 residues. CDR3 coding DNA: TGTGCCAGCAGCCAACTGGAGCCTATGGGGAATGAGCAGTTCTTC. Translation: CASSQLEPMGNEQFF.

This chain connects TRBV29-1 to TRBJ2-1; TRBD1 aligns across 7 bases. The germline V gene has CDR1 SQVTM and CDR2 ANQGSEA. This CDR3 is built from 13 residues. V was pared by 3 bases and J by 8 bases, with 7 bases of the junction left unmatched. CDR3 nucleotides: TGCAGCGTTGATCGTGACAGGGTGGATGAGCAGTTCTTC. This translates into CSVDRDRVDEQFF.

This clonotype turned up a few times. The chain couples TRBV28 to TRBJ2-5, with D hard to call. The CDR3 covers 12 residues. Germline CDR1 MDHEN, CDR2 SYDVKM. V lost 6 bases and J lost 5, with 10 bases in between. CDR3: CASSSYYETQYF. The CDR3 nucleotides are TGTGCCAGCAGCTCTTATTACGAGACCCAGTACTTC. The full variable domain, its missing parts supplied by reference TRBV28 and TRBJ2-5, is DVKVTQSSRYLVKRTGEKVFLECVQDMDHENMFWYRQDPGLGLRLIYFSYDVKMKEKGDIPEGYSVSREKKERFSLILESASTNQTSMYLCASSSYYETQYFGPGTRLLVL.

Only a few counts were recorded for this clonotype. The chain carries TRBV20-1 and TRBJ2-5; D uncertain. The V and J ends lost 6 bases and 3 bases respectively, with 14 bases between them. This CDR3 comprises 13 residues. Germline V lookup: CDR1 DFQATT, CDR2 SNEGSKA (reference sequence). The CDR3 region is CSAGWSGEETQYF. CDR3 sequence (DNA): TGCAGTGCCGGATGGTCCGGAGAAGAGACCCAGTACTTC.

The J gene is TRBJ2-5, the V gene TRBV12-3 or TRBV12-4; 9 bases line up with TRBD2. The CDR3 loop spans 19 amino acids. With 4 bases clipped from V and 0 bases from J, the junction kept 15 bases outside the gene matches. CDR3 protein: CASSSPERLAAFYQETQYF. The DNA of the CDR3 is TGTGCCAGCAGTTCTCCTGAGAGACTAGCGGCCTTCTACCAAGAGACCCAGTACTTC.

Only a few counts were recorded for this clonotype. The CDR3 spells CASSTYSGATDTQYF. For the CDR3, the DNA is TGTGCCAGCAGCACCTACTCGGGGGCCACAGATACGCAGTATTTT. This chain links TRBV7-2 with TRBJ2-3, with D perhaps matching TRBD1 or TRBD2 (6 bases each). CDR1 is SGHTA, CDR2 FQGNSA, per germline. V lost 5 bases to trimming and J lost 2 bases, with 14 bases between them. There are 15 residues in the CDR3.

The sample holds a few counts of this clonotype. J is TRBJ2-2 and V is TRBV5-1, with D perhaps matching TRBD1 (5 bases). There are 15 residues in the CDR3. Trimming removed 0 bases at V and 4 bases at J, with 10 bases between. Germline V gives CDR1 SGHRS, CDR2 YFSETQ. The CDR3 bases are TGCGCCAGCAGCTTGGAGGCAGGGCTCACCGGGGAGCTGTTTTTT. This gives the protein CASSLEAGLTGELFF.

A few counts support this clonotype. The chain carries TRBV7-9 and TRBJ2-5; D may be TRBD1 (6 bases). V gave up 4 bases and J gave up 2 bases, with 11 bases separating them. This CDR3 spans 14 amino acids. Germline V gene lookup returns CDR1 SEHNR and CDR2 FQNEAQ (reference sequence). The CDR3 region has the DNA TGTGCCAGCAGCTCCCGGGACAATCAAGAGACCCAGTACTTC. Its translation is CASSSRDNQETQYF.

This clonotype was counted between two and nine times. The chain couples TRBV20-1 to TRBJ2-7, with a tentative D call TRBD2 (5 bases). The CDR3 contains 11 residues. With 7 bases removed from V and 5 bases from J, the gap between germline ends came to 12 bases. The germline V gene has CDR1 DFQATT and CDR2 SNEGSKA (reference sequence). The CDR3 DNA reads TGCAGTGTCCCCCTGGGAGACGAGCAGTACTTC. Translated: CSVPLGDEQYF.

Only a few counts were recorded for this clonotype. J is TRBJ2-1 and V is TRBV6-1; no clear D gene. V was clipped by 3 bases and J by 4 bases, with 16 bases between them. There are 16 residues in the CDR3. Germline V gene sequence: CDR1 MNHNS, CDR2 SASEGT. This CDR3 is CASSESQVLRYNEQFF. CDR3 coding DNA: TGTGCCAGCAGTGAGAGCCAAGTCCTCCGATACAATGAGCAGTTCTTC.

This clonotype was observed a handful of times. The genes are TRBV29-1 and TRBJ2-3, with 10 bases fitting TRBD2. This CDR3 contains 15 residues. Germline assignment: CDR1 SQVTM and CDR2 ANQGSEA. V lost 7 bases to trimming and J lost 5 bases; unmatched junction nucleotides: 12. The CDR3 is CSARSGRAIGDTQYF. The CDR3 DNA reads as TGCAGCGCCCGAAGCGGGAGGGCCATTGGAGATACGCAGTATTTT.

The chain links TRBV9 to TRBJ1-4; maybe TRBD1 (5 bases). CDR1 and CDR2 (germline): SGDLS, YYNGEE. This CDR3 contains 14 residues. V was clipped by 3 bases and J by 8 bases, with 14 bases between them. In DNA, the CDR3 is TGTGCCAGCAGCGCAGGAAGGGGTGGGGAAAAACTGTTTTTT. Protein sequence: CASSAGRGGEKLFF.

This clonotype has just a few counts. The rearrangement links TRBV7-8 to TRBJ2-7, with D tentatively TRBD1 or TRBD2 (6 bases each). Between the trimmed V and J ends, which lost 1 base and 4 bases, there was a span of 14 bases. Germline V gene sequence: CDR1 SGHVS, CDR2 FQNEAQ. CDR3 size: 15 residues. Here the CDR3 reads CASSLDGGGWYEQYF. In nucleotides, the CDR3 is TGTGCCAGCAGCTTAGACGGGGGCGGTTGGTACGAGCAGTACTTC. The full variable domain, rest sourced from reference TRBV7-8 and TRBJ2-7, is GAGVSQSPRYKVAKRGQDVALRCDPISGHVSLFWYQQALGQGPEFLTYFQNEAQLDKSGLPSDRFFAERPEGSVSTLKIQRTQQEDSAVYLCASSLDGGGWYEQYFGPGTRLTVT.

The J gene is TRBJ2-5, the V gene TRBV6-2 or TRBV6-3; 13 nucleotides line up with TRBD2. The V segment lost 7 bases and the J segment 5 bases; nucleotides outside the gene matches: 10. Germline V gives CDR1 MNHEY, CDR2 SVGEGT. The CDR3 extends over 16 amino acids. The CDR3 bases are TGTGCCAGCACCGGACTAGCGGGAGATTCGTTTGAGACCCAGTACTTC. It is translated as CASTGLAGDSFETQYF.

This clonotype came up a few times. The genes are TRBV10-2 and TRBJ2-1; no firm D call. Trimming pared 0 bases from V and 8 bases from J, leaving 8 bases between. The germline V gene encodes CDR1 WSHSY and CDR2 SAAADI. The CDR3 runs to 13 residues. CDR3 in amino acids: CASSESGRDEQFF. The CDR3 DNA is TGCGCCAGCAGTGAGTCCGGACGGGATGAGCAGTTCTTC.

Only a few counts were recorded for this clonotype. The V gene is TRBV7-9, the J gene TRBJ1-5; D uncertain. This CDR3 comprises 14 residues. Germline V gene lookup returns CDR1 SEHNR and CDR2 FQNEAQ (reference sequence). Trimming stripped 1 base from V and 9 bases from J, with 13 bases between. The DNA for the CDR3 is TGTGCCAGCAGCTTAGAGGGAGACGGCGGGCCCCAGCATTTT. Its protein product is CASSLEGDGGPQHF.

This chain connects TRBV29-1 to TRBJ1-2; TRBD1 might be the D (5 bases). The V end lost 6 bases, the J end lost 8 bases, and 16 bases lay between the germline ends. The germline V gene has CDR1 SQVTM and CDR2 ANQGSEA. This CDR3 is 12 amino acids long. The CDR3 sequence is CSVEKEGRGYTF. CDR3 nucleotides: TGCAGCGTGGAAAAGGAGGGGCGCGGCTACACCTTC.